The clone carrying this T cell receptor (beta chain) was seen a few times. The entry originates in a study of identical twins. In every case, the donor was a healthy Caucasian. TCRdb re-called the 5' RACE reads through MiXCR, storing one row per CDR3 protein. The table has 450,000 to 600,000 distinct CDR3 sequences, around 24% seen once. A further study also used this sample, focusing on yellow fever vaccine responses in identical twins.

The specimen sequenced was CD4+ T cells sorted from blood. The sequence came from a woman aged 18 to 35 in good health.

CDR3 residues: CASSDSGGPQHF. DNA of the CDR3: TGTGCCAGCAGCGATTCTGGAGGGCCCCAGCATTTT. This chain uses TRBV9 with TRBJ1-5, with D unresolved. CDR1 and CDR2 from the germline V gene are SGDLS and YYNGEE. This CDR3 contains 12 residues. The ends were cut back, 3 bases at V and 9 bases at J, with 10 bases in the middle. Using reference TRBV9 and TRBJ1-5 for the parts outside the CDR3, the full variable domain is DSGVTQTPKHLITATGQRVTLRCSPRSGDLSVYWYQQSLDQGLQFLIQYYNGEERAKGNILERFSAQQFPDLHSELNLSSLELGDSALYFCASSDSGGPQHFGDGTRLSIL.